These 30 T cell receptor beta chains share one sample of origin, sequenced in a study of regulatory T cells in long-lasting Graves disease. With iRepertoire HTBI primers and Arm-PCR of CDR3 regions, TCR beta libraries were built. From the multiplex PCR reads, TCRdb called clonotypes with MiXCR, one entry per CDR3 protein. The sample shows hundreds of thousands of distinct CDR3 sequences, roughly 15% of them seen only once. The time point was: newly diagnosed GD, antithyroid drugs for less than 3 months. PBMC-derived RNA was used for the TCR library. The same sample was also used in a study of T cells in Graves' hyperthyroidism and ophthalmopathy.

This specimen was peripheral blood mononuclear cells (PBMCs), taken at new diagnosis, from a patient treated with antithyroid drugs. All receptors come from a woman aged 25 to 39 with Graves disease.

This clonotype was found many times. The rearrangement uses TRBV24-1 and TRBJ2-2; TRBD2 might be the D (5 bases). CDR1 and CDR2 from the germline V gene are KGHDR and SFDVKD. Trimming removed 5 bases from V and 5 bases from J, with 11 bases in between. This CDR3 has 14 residues. CDR3 DNA sequence: TGTGCCACCAGTGCGTACGGGATGACCGGGGAGCTGTTTTTT. Its translation: CATSAYGMTGELFF.

This clonotype was detected ten times or more. This chain joins TRBV30 and TRBJ2-1; D is ambiguous. CDR3 length: 11 residues. Germline lookup yields CDR1 GTSNPN and CDR2 SVGIG (reference sequence). V dropped 5 bases and J dropped 7 bases, with 9 bases sitting between them. The CDR3 loop reads CAWAKVNEQFF. In DNA form, the CDR3 reads TGTGCCTGGGCTAAAGTTAATGAGCAGTTCTTC.

This clonotype was recorded many times. The V and J genes are TRBV27 and TRBJ2-7, with D perhaps matching TRBD2 (5 bases). The CDR3 sequence is 18 residues long. Trimming removed 3 bases from V and 4 bases from J, with 25 bases in between. The germline gives CDR1 MNHEY, CDR2 SMNVEV (reference sequence). CDR3 sequence (DNA): TGTGCCAGCAGTTTTAAACCCCTTTTCGGGTCCGAGGGATACGAGCAGTACTTC. It codes for CASSFKPLFGSEGYEQYF.

This clonotype was detected ten times or more. This chain connects TRBV27 to TRBJ1-1, with D perhaps TRBD1 (5 bases). There are 15 residues in the CDR3. V gave up 6 bases and J gave up 0 bases, with 14 bases separating them. Germline CDR1 and CDR2: MNHEY and SMNVEV (reference sequence). The CDR3 sequence: CASSRNRLLNTEAFF. CDR3 nucleotides: TGTGCCAGCAGCAGGAACAGGTTATTGAACACTGAAGCTTTCTTT.

This clonotype turned up a few times. V gene TRBV18 combines with J gene TRBJ1-5; no definite D call. The ends were cut back, 3 bases at V and 1 base at J, with 16 bases in the middle. This CDR3 is 17 amino acids long. Per the germline V gene, CDR1 is KGHSH and CDR2 is LQKENI. CDR3 sequence: CASSPGRRARSNQPQHF. Written as DNA, the CDR3 is TGTGCCAGCTCACCTGGGAGGAGGGCTAGGAGCAATCAGCCCCAGCATTTT.

This clonotype was seen ten or more times. This chain joins TRBV3-1 and TRBJ1-1; D remains unclear. CDR1 is LGHDT and CDR2 is YNNKEL in the germline V gene (reference sequence). V was cut by 4 bases and J by 4 bases, with 16 bases left in between. The CDR3 has 15 amino acids. CDR3 DNA sequence: TGTGCCAGCAGCCCTTATCTCGGGAAGTTCACTGAAGCTTTCTTT. Amino acids: CASSPYLGKFTEAFF.

V is TRBV5-6 and J is TRBJ2-1; 7 bases map to TRBD1. Germline V gene lookup returns CDR1 SGHDT and CDR2 YYEEEE. The V and J ends lost 4 bases and 8 bases, in that order; junction bases with no gene match: 15. CDR3 length equals 16 residues. The CDR3, as DNA: TGTGCCAGCAGCCGTCCGGGACAGCAAATTGGGGATGAGCAGTTCTTC. It specifies CASSRPGQQIGDEQFF.

Ten or more counts support this clonotype. The chain joins TRBV28 to TRBJ1-2; 7 nucleotides agree with TRBD1. V was clipped by 6 bases and J by 7 bases; unmatched bases: 5. CDR3 length: 12 residues. CDR1 and CDR2 (germline): MDHEN, SYDVKM. The CDR3 bases are TGTGCCAGCAGGGTAGCAGGGGGTGGCTACACCTTC. Its translation is CASRVAGGGYTF.

The chain is built from TRBV27 and TRBJ2-1; either TRBD1 or TRBD2 may fit D (5 bases each). The V end was cut by 6 bases, the J end by 6 bases, with 21 bases between. The CDR3 consists of 16 residues. Germline assignment: CDR1 MNHEY and CDR2 SMNVEV (reference sequence). The CDR3 DNA reads TGTGCCAGCAGGCCGGTTCGAAGAGGGGCATTCAATGAGCAGTTCTTC. Translating gives CASRPVRRGAFNEQFF.

In its sample, this clonotype was seen many times. The chain carries TRBV11-2 and TRBJ2-5; 7 bases map to TRBD2. The V gene's germline CDR1 is SGHAT and CDR2 FQNNGV. This CDR3 is 14 amino acids long. V lost 5 bases, J lost 0 bases, and 3 bases stayed unmatched. CDR3 region: CASSERGNQETQYF. CDR3 nucleotides: TGTGCCAGCAGCGAGCGGGGTAACCAAGAGACCCAGTACTTC.

This clonotype was counted ten times or more. The chain carries TRBV28 and TRBJ1-2; 10 positions match TRBD1. The CDR3 has 15 amino acids. Germline V gene data show CDR1 as MDHEN and CDR2 as SYDVKM. With 7 bases clipped from V and 3 bases from J, the junction kept 8 bases outside the gene matches. The CDR3 nucleotides are TGTGCCAGCACTTTGGAGACAGGGGGCCACTATGGCTACACCTTC. It is translated as CASTLETGGHYGYTF.

This clonotype was counted ten times or more. The chain employs TRBV15 and TRBJ2-7, with a tentative D call TRBD2 (6 bases). V dropped 4 bases and J dropped 0 bases, with 10 bases sitting between them. This CDR3 contains 14 residues. Germline CDR1 LNHNV, CDR2 YYDKDF (reference sequence). CDR3 DNA: TGTGCCACCAGCACCGGAGGGCCCTCCTACGAGCAGTACTTC. It yields the protein CATSTGGPSYEQYF.

The gene calls are TRBV5-4 and TRBJ2-7, with no clear D. Germline V gene data show CDR1 as SGHNT and CDR2 as YYREEE (reference sequence). V lost 0 bases to trimming and J lost 0 bases, with 13 bases between them. This CDR3 is 16 amino acids long. The CDR3: CASSLDQVPGSYEQYF. DNA for the CDR3: TGTGCCAGCAGCTTGGATCAGGTCCCGGGCTCCTACGAGCAGTACTTC.

V usage is TRBV4-1 and J usage is TRBJ2-1; 12 bases align to TRBD2. CDR3 length: 16 amino acids. The germline V gene encodes CDR1 MGHRA and CDR2 YSYEKL. The J segment lost 9 bases and the V segment lost 0 bases, leaving 6 bases of the junction unmatched. The DNA of the CDR3 is TGCGCCAGCAGCCAAGAAGAACTAGCGGGAGGCAGTGAGCAGTTCTTC. It translates to CASSQEELAGGSEQFF.

This clonotype was counted only a few times. The chain couples TRBV6-2 or TRBV6-3 to TRBJ2-3; D possibly corresponds to TRBD2 (6 bases). The V gene lost 8 bases and the J gene lost 0 bases, with 9 bases spanning the gap. This CDR3 contains 13 residues. Germline assignment: CDR1 MNHEY and CDR2 SVGEGT. The CDR3 DNA sequence: TGTGCCAGCGGGGGGACTAGCACAGATACGCAGTATTTT. Its protein product is CASGGTSTDTQYF.

The V call is TRBV5-6, the J call TRBJ2-7; a weak D match, TRBD2 (5 bases). The ends were cut back, 0 bases at V and 6 bases at J, with 13 bases in the middle. The CDR3 runs 14 residues. The germline CDR1 and CDR2 sequences are SGHDT and YYEEEE. The CDR3 nucleotides read TGTGCCAGCAGCTTGGGTAGTGTGACTACCGAGCAGTACTTC. Translation gives CASSLGSVTTEQYF.

The V call is TRBV7-9, the J call TRBJ2-2, with TRBD2 identical over 8 bases. Losses at the gene ends were 3 bases for V and 5 bases for J; bases not matched to a gene: 8. The CDR3 length is 16 residues. Germline lookup yields CDR1 SEHNR and CDR2 FQNEAQ (reference sequence). In DNA, the CDR3 is TGTGCCAGCAGCTTCAGCGGGAGTTTAGGTACCGGGGAGCTGTTTTTT. Residues: CASSFSGSLGTGELFF.

A remark on this clonotype: A read error may be the cause here, since a much bigger clone is one base away. The chain has TRBV10-3 and TRBJ1-2; a possible D gene is TRBD1 (5 bases). The germline V gene encodes CDR1 ENHRY and CDR2 SYGVKD. Trimming pared 4 bases from V and 4 bases from J, leaving 16 bases between. This CDR3 has 15 amino acids. As DNA, the CDR3 is TGTGCCATCAGTGCGCAGGGAATTCCCATCTATGGCTACACCTTC. Translating it yields CAISAQGIPIYGYTF.

The V and J genes are TRBV19 and TRBJ2-7, with 7 positions matching TRBD1. The V gene end was trimmed by 2 bases and the J gene end by 3 bases; junction bases not matched to a gene: 10. Germline V CDR1 and CDR2: LNHDA, SQIVND (reference sequence). CDR3 length: 16 residues. The CDR3 coding sequence is TGTGCCAGTAGTATAAAGGGACAGAAGGTGGACTACGAGCAGTACTTC. Protein: CASSIKGQKVDYEQYF.

In this sample, this clonotype turned up many times. The chain is built from TRBV20-1 and TRBJ1-1; 9 positions match TRBD1. J was trimmed by 6 bases and V by 3 bases; bases with no gene match: 8. In germline, CDR1 is DFQATT, CDR2 SNEGSKA (reference sequence). The CDR3 runs to 14 residues. This chain's CDR3 is CSASHRTGEAEAFF. CDR3 coding DNA: TGCAGTGCTAGTCATAGGACAGGGGAGGCTGAAGCTTTCTTT.

The table lists this clonotype with a few counts. The chain carries TRBV11-2 and TRBJ2-3, with TRBD1 as a possible D gene (7 bases). Germline V gives CDR1 SGHAT, CDR2 FQNNGV. The CDR3 spans 15 residues. Trimming stripped 2 bases from V and 4 bases from J, with 13 bases between. The CDR3 loop is CASSLSAGGSDTQYF. The CDR3 DNA reads TGTGCCAGCAGCTTATCGGCAGGGGGGTCAGATACGCAGTATTTT. Full variable domain (remainder filled in from reference TRBV11-2 and TRBJ2-3): EAGVAQSPRYKIIEKRQSVAFWCNPISGHATLYWYQQILGQGPKLLIQFQNNGVVDDSQLPKDRFSAERLKGVDSTLKIQPAKLEDSAVYLCASSLSAGGSDTQYFGPGTRLTVL.

This clonotype was found many times. In DNA form, the CDR3 reads TGCGCCAGCAGCTTTGAGGAAGATACGCAGTATTTT. Translation: CASSFEEDTQYF. The chain combines TRBV5-1 with TRBJ2-3, with D hard to call. Germline V CDR1 and CDR2: SGHRS, YFSETQ. V was trimmed by 2 bases and J by 5 bases, leaving 6 bases between them. There are 12 residues in the CDR3.

This clonotype was found once. V is TRBV13 and J is TRBJ2-7; 9 bases are a match to TRBD2. Germline loops: CDR1 PRHDT, CDR2 FYEKMQ (reference sequence). V trimming: 5 bases; J trimming: 4 bases; junction bases outside the gene matches: 9. This CDR3 is built from 15 residues. The CDR3 region has the DNA TGTGCCAGCAGCGACACCGGGACTAGCATATACGAGCAGTACTTC. It yields the protein CASSDTGTSIYEQYF.

The chain uses TRBV6-1 and TRBJ2-7; 7 nucleotides align to TRBD2. This CDR3 is 15 amino acids long. Germline V gene lookup returns CDR1 MNHNS and CDR2 SASEGT. J gave up 4 bases and V 7 bases, and 13 bases lay outside the gene matches. The CDR3 region has the DNA TGTGCCAGCACCGCTTCGCCTCTAGCGGTGTACGAGCAGTACTTC. It specifies CASTASPLAVYEQYF.

The chain uses TRBV3-1 and TRBJ2-1, with 13 bases fitting TRBD2. Trimming at V came to 1 base and at J to 1 base, leaving 7 bases not matched to a gene. CDR3 size: 19 residues. The germline V gene encodes CDR1 LGHDT and CDR2 YNNKEL (reference sequence). The CDR3, as DNA: TGTGCCAGCAGCCAAGGAGGACTAGCGGGAGTGCCATCCTACAATGAGCAGTTCTTC. This encodes CASSQGGLAGVPSYNEQFF.

This clonotype was found a few times. The chain is built from TRBV15 and TRBJ2-3; 10 bases are shared with TRBD2. The CDR3 loop spans 15 amino acids. Trimming cost V 5 bases and J 6 bases; bases outside gene matches: 8. CDR1 is LNHNV, CDR2 YYDKDF, per germline (reference sequence). This CDR3 is CATSGWTSGRDTQYF. The CDR3, as DNA: TGTGCCACCAGCGGATGGACTAGCGGACGGGATACGCAGTATTTT.

The sample holds many counts of this clonotype. The CDR3 coding sequence is TGTGCCAGCACCATTTTGGACAACGAGGTGGGCAATCAGCCCCAGCATTTT. This translates into CASTILDNEVGNQPQHF. The chain links TRBV28 to TRBJ1-5; TRBD1 might be the D (5 bases). Germline assignment: CDR1 MDHEN and CDR2 SYDVKM. This CDR3 contains 17 residues. V was trimmed by 7 bases and J by 2 bases, leaving 21 bases between them. The variable domain in full, with the rest retrieved from reference TRBV28 and TRBJ1-5, is DVKVTQSSRYLVKRTGEKVFLECVQDMDHENMFWYRQDPGLGLRLIYFSYDVKMKEKGDIPEGYSVSREKKERFSLILESASTNQTSMYLCASTILDNEVGNQPQHFGDGTRLSIL.

This sequence joins TRBV18 and TRBJ2-7; D gene uncertain. The CDR3 is 13 residues long. Germline assignment: CDR1 KGHSH and CDR2 LQKENI. V was clipped by 6 bases and J by 6 bases, with 15 bases between them. The CDR3 DNA sequence: TGTGCCAGCTCCCCAGGAGTCACCGGCGAGCAGTACTTC. This translates into CASSPGVTGEQYF. The whole variable domain, remainder taken from reference TRBV18 and TRBJ2-7, is NAGVMQNPRHLVRRRGQEARLRCSPMKGHSHVYWYRQLPEEGLKFMVYLQKENIIDESGMPKERFSAEFPKEGPSILRIQQVVRGDSAAYFCASSPGVTGEQYFGPGTRLTVT.

This chain connects TRBV20-1 to TRBJ2-1, with 7 bases fitting TRBD2. The germline V gene encodes CDR1 DFQATT and CDR2 SNEGSKA (reference sequence). The CDR3 consists of 15 residues. V shed 0 bases and J 3 bases; nucleotides not matched to a gene: 5. The CDR3 DNA reads as TGCAGTGCTAGAGATTACGGGAGGCGCTACAATGAGCAGTTCTTC. It codes for CSARDYGRRYNEQFF.

This clonotype was recorded at least ten times. This chain connects TRBV5-1 to TRBJ2-5; no clear D gene. Germline V gene sequence: CDR1 SGHRS, CDR2 YFSETQ. The CDR3 has 12 residues. V was clipped by 2 bases and J by 4 bases, with 6 bases between them. CDR3 protein: CASSFGLETQYF. As DNA, the CDR3 is TGCGCCAGCAGCTTTGGGCTAGAGACCCAGTACTTC.